What follows describes a single T cell receptor (beta chain). Its antigen is unknown. The germline V gene encodes CDR1 KGHDR and CDR2 SFDVKD. The CDR3 runs 15 residues. V shed 2 bases and J shed 5 bases, with 14 bases lying between them. This sample is part of a study of blood T cells in healthy people across ages. Study in general: The template switching approach captured approximately one barcoded beta molecule for every two T cells.

Then a second PCR, running about 6 to 12 cycles, was carried out with a sample-barcoded 5' primer and a J-beta primer mix. Each of the cDNA molecules was tagged by a template-switch adaptor with 12 random nucleotides. TCRdb called the 5' RACE reads again in MiXCR, with one record for every CDR3 protein. The sample contains roughly 1.9 million distinct CDR3 sequences, about 39% of which appear only once. General observations from the study: Unsorted PBMCs ruled out conclusive naive versus antigen-experienced comparison.

The chain uses TRBV24-1 and TRBJ1-2; D is possibly TRBD1 (6 bases). The sample was blood. The sequence was collected from a human donor in good health. CDR3 region: CATSDWGAGTYGYTF. For the CDR3, the DNA is TGTGCCACCAGTGATTGGGGGGCAGGAACGTATGGCTACACCTTC.